This T cell receptor beta chain stems from a study of shared clonotypes between healthy human individuals. In germline, CDR1 is SGHKS, CDR2 YYEKEE (reference sequence). CDR3 length equals 15 residues. Trimming removed 4 bases from V and 5 bases from J, with 16 bases in between. This clone appeared many times. Using immunoSEQ multiplex PCR, the repertoire was profiled, and TCRdb retains in-frame clones only, with some absent. The table shows around 750,000 clones, with around two thirds occurring only once. The source material was memory CD4+ T cells sorted from blood. Regarding subset: CD45RA-negative fraction. This TCR was recovered from a woman aged 30 to 39 in good health. This chain uses TRBV5-5 with TRBJ1-5; no firm D call. CDR3 DNA: TGTGCCAGCAGCCGCCTAAATGTGGGAGATCAGCCCCAGCATTTT. As protein: CASSRLNVGDQPQHF.